The rows below give T cell receptor beta chains drawn from one sample of a study of shared clonotypes between healthy human individuals. The assay was immunoSEQ multiplex PCR, and TCRdb's table has in-frame clones only and misses some. The profile shows some 1.5 million clones, around 97% of them singletons. Sequencing was done on a sample of naive CD4+ T cells sorted from blood. All receptors derive from a man aged 25 to 40 in good health. Each CDR3 is given without its conserved first and last residue.

CDR3: ASSDAGKVASDEQF
V: TRBV10-1
J: TRBJ2-1

CDR3: ASSLDPSGLNYNEQF
V: TRBV5-1
J: TRBJ2-1

CDR3: ASSLSGTGSSGANVLT
V: TRBV28
J: TRBJ2-6

CDR3: ASSKLAGSYEQY
V: TRBV6-4
J: TRBJ2-7

CDR3: ASSKTGPNEKLF
V: TRBV14
J: TRBJ1-4

CDR3: ASSLYTPSNQPQH
V: TRBV27
J: TRBJ1-5

CDR3: ASSLGRTGGNEQF
V: TRBV7-9
J: TRBJ2-1

CDR3: ASSLLAGLQETQY
V: TRBV28
J: TRBJ2-5

CDR3: SVADRPSSYEQY
V: TRBV29-1
J: TRBJ2-7

CDR3: ASTSSGPGANEQY
V: TRBV28
J: TRBJ2-7

CDR3: SAPSGYEQY
V: TRBV20-1
J: TRBJ2-7

CDR3: ASSSLNGVGNEQF
V: TRBV27
J: TRBJ2-1

CDR3: AWSVSGTAIRMATG
V: TRBV30
J: TRBJ1-2

CDR3: ATSSRTDTQY
V: TRBV15
J: TRBJ2-3

CDR3: ASSNLPGQGSYEQY
V: TRBV19
J: TRBJ2-7

CDR3: AWSVTEGLVFYNEQF
V: TRBV30
J: TRBJ2-1

CDR3: ASSLQTGDYGYT
V: TRBV28
J: TRBJ1-2

CDR3: ASSIPLSGANVLT
V: TRBV19
J: TRBJ2-6

CDR3: SATGGTEAF
V: TRBV20-1
J: TRBJ1-1

CDR3: ASSPGQGLQPQH
V: TRBV5-8
J: TRBJ1-5

CDR3: ASSSGTGLNYGYT
V: TRBV5-6
J: TRBJ1-2

CDR3: AWSADRLY
V: TRBV30
J: TRBJ2-5

CDR3: ASSVDGGSYNEQF
V: TRBV7-2
J: TRBJ2-1

CDR3: ASSLPTGGFYEQY
V: TRBV28
J: TRBJ2-7

CDR3: ASRQGGDQPQH
V: TRBV28
J: TRBJ1-5

CDR3: ASRSGGGNQPQH
V: TRBV25-1
J: TRBJ1-5

CDR3: ASSPGQGLAKNIQY
V: TRBV28
J: TRBJ2-4

CDR3: ASRDRAGAEAF
V: TRBV25-1
J: TRBJ1-1

CDR3: ASSESGGRLQPQH
V: TRBV10-2
J: TRBJ1-5

CDR3: AYGQDLYEQY
V: TRBV30
J: TRBJ2-7

CDR3: ASSLVAGANVLT
V: TRBV27
J: TRBJ2-6

CDR3: ASSITPWTGGEKLF
V: TRBV5-5
J: TRBJ1-4

CDR3: ASSPGLISSTDTQY
V: TRBV11-3
J: TRBJ2-3

CDR3: ASSINGNTGELF
V: TRBV19
J: TRBJ2-2

CDR3: ASSLGWAGGPYEQY
V: TRBV5-5
J: TRBJ2-7